This T cell receptor (beta chain) was identified during a study of blood T cell repertoires in COVID-19. Overall study context: Samples came from the United States, Italy and Spain, spanning acute and convalescent COVID-19.

The CDR3 totals 17 residues. After removal of 4 bases from V and 8 bases from J, the junction contained 16 bases not matched to a gene. CDR1 is SGHVS and CDR2 is FQNEAQ in the germline V gene. Profiling relied on immunoSEQ multiplex PCR, and the TCRdb table lists in-frame clones only, not all of them. The sample holds approximately 130,000 clones, about 76% seen once. This receptor was identified in a woman in her sixties or seventies with active or convalescent COVID-19. The V and J genes are TRBV7-8 and TRBJ2-1; TRBD2 matches 8 bases. Sequences were obtained from peripheral blood. In nucleotides, the CDR3 is TGTGCCAGCAGCTACGACGCACTAGCGGTACTAAGGGATGAGCAGTTCTTC. This translates into CASSYDALAVLRDEQFF.